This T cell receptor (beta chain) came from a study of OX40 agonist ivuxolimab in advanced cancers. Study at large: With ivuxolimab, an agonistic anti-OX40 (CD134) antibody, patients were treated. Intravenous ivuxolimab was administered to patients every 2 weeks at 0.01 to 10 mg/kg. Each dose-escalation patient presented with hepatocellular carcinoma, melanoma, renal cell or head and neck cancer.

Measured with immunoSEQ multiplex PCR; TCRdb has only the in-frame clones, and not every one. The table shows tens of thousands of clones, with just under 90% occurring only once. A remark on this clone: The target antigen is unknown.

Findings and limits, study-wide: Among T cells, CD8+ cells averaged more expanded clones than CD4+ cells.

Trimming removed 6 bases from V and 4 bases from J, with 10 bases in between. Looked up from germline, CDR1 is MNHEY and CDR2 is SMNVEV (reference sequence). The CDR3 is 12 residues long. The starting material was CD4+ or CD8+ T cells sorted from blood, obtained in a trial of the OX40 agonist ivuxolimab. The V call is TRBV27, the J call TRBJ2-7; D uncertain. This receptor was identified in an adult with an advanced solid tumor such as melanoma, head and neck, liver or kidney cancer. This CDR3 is CASRGIGYEQYF. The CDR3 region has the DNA TGTGCCAGCAGGGGCATCGGGTACGAGCAGTACTTC.